The entry below gives a single T cell receptor beta chain sequence along with its context. How the authors handled the data: For nucleated cells, counts were estimated from reference gene primer amplification. Repertoires were generated with immunoSEQ multiplex PCR, while TCRdb's copy carries only in-frame clones and drops some. Clone size and the V and J calls come from that table; the DNA yielded D and trimming. In the table there are under 350,000 clones, around nine tenths of which are singletons. This sample was included in a study of blood T cell repertoires in COVID-19. Across the study: PBMCs, B-cell-depleted T cells, or T cells were the source of the cDNA or gDNA that made up the material.

The CDR3 contains 17 residues. Trimming took 7 bases from V and 6 from J, leaving 28 bases between them. The sequencing sample was made of peripheral blood. The chain carries TRBV6-7 and TRBJ2-7; D might be TRBD2 (6 bases). TRBV6-7 is flagged as an ORF with uncertain function. The sequence derives from a man aged 65-85 years with acute or convalescent COVID-19. This CDR3 reads CASIAGSFNAGLSEQYF. In nucleotides, the CDR3 is TGTGCCAGCATAGCCGGTAGCTTTAATGCGGGGCTAAGCGAGCAGTACTTC.